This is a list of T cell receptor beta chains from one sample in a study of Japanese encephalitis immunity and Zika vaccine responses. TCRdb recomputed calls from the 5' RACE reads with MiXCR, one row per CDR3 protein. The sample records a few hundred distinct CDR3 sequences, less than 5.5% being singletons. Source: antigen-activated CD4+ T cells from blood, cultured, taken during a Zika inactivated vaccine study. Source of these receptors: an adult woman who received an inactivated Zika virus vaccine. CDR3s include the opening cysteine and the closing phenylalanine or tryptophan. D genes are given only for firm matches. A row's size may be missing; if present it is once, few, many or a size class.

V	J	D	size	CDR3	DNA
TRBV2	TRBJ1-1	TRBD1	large	CASRQGARNRAFF	TGTGCCAGCAGACAGGGGGCCCGAAACAGGGCTTTCTTT
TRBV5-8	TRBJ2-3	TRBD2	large	CASSLGGGASEQSYTDTQYF	TGTGCCAGCAGCTTGGGCGGGGGGGCCTCGGAGCAGAGCTACACAGATACGCAGTATTTT
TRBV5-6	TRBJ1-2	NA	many	CASSLSGPGYTF	TGTGCCAGCAGCTTGTCCGGGCCTGGCTACACCTTC
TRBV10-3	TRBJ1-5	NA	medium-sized	CASRDGNQPQHF	TGTGCCAGCCGGGACGGCAATCAGCCCCAGCATTTT
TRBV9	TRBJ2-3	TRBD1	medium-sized	CASSVVLGTGRDTQYF	TGTGCCAGCAGCGTAGTCTTGGGGACAGGGAGAGATACGCAGTATTTT
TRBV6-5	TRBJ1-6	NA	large	CASSYGQNNSPLHF	TGTGCCAGCAGTTACGGGCAGAACAATTCACCCCTCCACTTT
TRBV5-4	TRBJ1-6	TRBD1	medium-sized	CASSRGQGVHNSPLHF	TGTGCCAGCAGCCGTGGACAGGGGGTGCATAATTCACCCCTCCACTTT
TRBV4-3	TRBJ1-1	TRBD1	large	CASSSGGLEAFF	TGCGCCAGCAGCTCAGGGGGCCTTGAAGCTTTCTTT
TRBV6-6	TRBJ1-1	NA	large	CASRKDQGGTEAFF	TGTGCCAGCAGGAAGGATCAGGGAGGCACTGAAGCTTTCTTT
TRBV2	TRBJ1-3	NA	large	CASSYLRASGNTIYF	TGTGCCAGCAGTTACTTGCGGGCATCTGGAAACACCATATATTTT
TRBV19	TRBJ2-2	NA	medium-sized	CASSTGAGGAGELFF	TGTGCCAGTAGTACAGGGGCAGGGGGGGCCGGGGAGCTGTTTTTT
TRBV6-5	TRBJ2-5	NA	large	CASSYRDTPGTQYF	TGTGCCAGCAGTTACAGGGACACCCCCGGGACCCAGTACTTC
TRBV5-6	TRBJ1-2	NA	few	CASSPRRDLMGYTF	TGTGCCAGCAGCCCAAGACGGGACCTTATGGGCTACACCTTC
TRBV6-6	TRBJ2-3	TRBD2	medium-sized	CASSFSGAQDTQYF	TGTGCCAGCAGCTTTAGCGGGGCCCAAGATACGCAGTATTTT
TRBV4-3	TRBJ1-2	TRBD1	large	CASSLLGQGAGGYTF	TGCGCCAGCAGCCTCCTGGGACAGGGGGCTGGTGGCTACACCTTC
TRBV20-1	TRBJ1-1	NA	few	CSAIHGLSEGTEAFF	TGCAGTGCTATTCACGGGTTAAGTGAAGGGACTGAAGCTTTCTTT
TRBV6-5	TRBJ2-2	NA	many	CASSYGGPGTGELFF	TGTGCCAGCAGTTACGGGGGGCCGGGCACCGGGGAGCTGTTTTTT
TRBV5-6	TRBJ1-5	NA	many	CASSSSDQPQHF	TGTGCCAGCAGCTCCTCGGATCAGCCCCAGCATTTT
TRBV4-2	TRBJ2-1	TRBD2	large	CASSQDIGGRGLAGAIRGEQFF	TGTGCCAGCAGCCAAGATATAGGAGGGAGGGGACTAGCGGGGGCCATAAGGGGTGAGCAGTTCTTC
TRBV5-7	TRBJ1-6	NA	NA	CASSFTSGFNSPLHF	TGTGCCAGCAGCTTTACGTCCGGGTTTAATTCACCCCTCCACTTT
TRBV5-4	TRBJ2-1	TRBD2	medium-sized	CASSPASGRSYNEQFF	TGTGCCAGCAGCCCGGCTAGCGGGCGTTCCTACAATGAGCAGTTCTTC
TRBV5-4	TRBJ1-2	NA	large	CASSLGTNYGYTF	TGTGCCAGCAGCTTGGGCACTAACTATGGCTACACCTTC
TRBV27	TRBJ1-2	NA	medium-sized	CASSLNNGGPHGYTF	TGTGCCAGCAGTTTAAATAACGGAGGGCCTCATGGCTACACCTTC
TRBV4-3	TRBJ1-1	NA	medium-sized	CASSQAGEAFF	TGCGCCAGCAGCCAAGCCGGGGAAGCTTTCTTT
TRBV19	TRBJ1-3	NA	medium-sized	CASRPGPAYSGNTIYF	TGTGCCAGTAGGCCGGGACCAGCTTATTCTGGAAACACCATATATTTT
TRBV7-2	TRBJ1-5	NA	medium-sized	CASSLQRDQPQHF	TGTGCCAGCAGCCTCCAAAGGGATCAGCCCCAGCATTTT
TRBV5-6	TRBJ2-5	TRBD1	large	CASSSFQGVGYGETQYF	TGTGCCAGCAGCTCTTTCCAGGGGGTCGGGTACGGAGAGACCCAGTACTTC
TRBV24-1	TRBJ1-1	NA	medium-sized	CATSEGGVEAFF	TGTGCCACCAGTGAGGGGGGGGTTGAAGCTTTCTTT
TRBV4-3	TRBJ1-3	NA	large	CASSQVSEDTIYF	TGCGCCAGCAGCCAAGTAAGCGAGGACACCATATATTTT
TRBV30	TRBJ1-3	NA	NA	CAWSIFKVSSGNTIYF	TGTGCCTGGAGTATCTTTAAGGTGTCCTCTGGAAACACCATATATTTT
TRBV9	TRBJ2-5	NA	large	CASSVAEETQYF	TGTGCCAGCAGCGTAGCAGAAGAGACCCAGTACTTC
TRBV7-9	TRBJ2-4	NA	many	CASSFPGATKNIQYF	TGTGCCAGCAGCTTCCCGGGGGCGACCAAAAACATTCAGTACTTC
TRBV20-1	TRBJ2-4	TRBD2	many	CSARDSGGANF	TGCAGTGCTAGAGACTCGGGGGGGGCTAACTTC
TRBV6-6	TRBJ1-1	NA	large	CASSFSGLNTEAFF	TGTGCCAGCAGTTTTTCAGGGTTGAACACTGAAGCTTTCTTT
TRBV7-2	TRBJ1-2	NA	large	CASSLGGGYTF	TGTGCCAGCAGCTTAGGCGGTGGCTACACCTTC
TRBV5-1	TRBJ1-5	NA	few	CASAKIKDQPQHF	TGCGCCAGCGCAAAGATAAAGGATCAGCCCCAGCATTTT
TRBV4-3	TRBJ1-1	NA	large	CASSQVVSQGLNTEAFF	TGCGCCAGCAGCCAAGTAGTGTCCCAGGGTTTGAACACTGAAGCTTTCTTT
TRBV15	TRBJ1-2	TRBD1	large	CATSRGTGTGSLEGGYTF	TGTGCCACCAGCAGAGGGACCGGGACAGGGTCGCTCGAGGGGGGCTACACCTTC
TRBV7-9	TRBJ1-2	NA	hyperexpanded	CASSPYGEGYTF	TGTGCCAGCAGCCCCTACGGTGAAGGCTACACCTTC